This is a list of T cell receptor beta chains from one sample in a study of cytomegalovirus exposure and HLA in healthy donors. Assay used: immunoSEQ multiplex PCR; TCRdb lists only in-frame clones, some missing. Of about 130,000 clones in the sample, roughly 10% were seen once. Source material: PBMCs. The receptor source for this set is a woman younger than 30 in good health and CMV-seropositive. Both conserved end residues are part of each CDR3. D genes are given only for firm matches. Clone sizes are given selectively: once, few, many, or a class where the clone is expanded.

j_call	v_call	clone_size	d_call	cdr3_aa	cdr3_nt
TRBJ2-1	TRBV30	few	TRBD2	CAWRLAGSYNEQFF	TGTGCCTGGCGACTAGCGGGGTCCTACAATGAGCAGTTCTTC
TRBJ1-2	TRBV27	few	.	CASGPGYGYTF	TGTGCCAGCGGCCCCGGGTATGGCTACACCTTC
TRBJ2-2	TRBV9	few	TRBD1	CASSPEMGTGAGELFF	TGTGCCAGCAGCCCCGAGATGGGGACAGGGGCCGGGGAGCTGTTTTTT
TRBJ1-5	TRBV5-1	.	.	CASSRDSSNQPQHF	TGCGCCAGCAGCCGTGACAGCAGCAATCAGCCCCAGCATTTT
TRBJ2-7	TRBV6-1	.	TRBD1	CASSEGTGVYEQYF	TGTGCCAGCAGTGAAGGGACAGGGGTTTACGAGCAGTACTTC
TRBJ1-2	TRBV6-5	.	TRBD1	CASSSTGGRSYTF	TGTGCCAGCAGCTCGACAGGGGGCAGAAGCTACACCTTC
TRBJ1-1	TRBV18	few	.	CASSPLPRLGGTEAFF	TGTGCCAGCTCACCCCTTCCCCGACTGGGGGGAACTGAAGCTTTCTTT
TRBJ1-1	TRBV11-3	.	.	CASSDRRGTEAFF	TGTGCCAGCAGCGACCGGAGGGGCACTGAAGCTTTCTTT
TRBJ2-1	TRBV19	few	TRBD2	CASSPDSGRRDEQFF	TGTGCCAGTAGTCCTGATAGCGGGAGGAGGGACGAGCAGTTCTTC
TRBJ2-3	TRBV7-2	.	.	CASSLRGSDTQYF	TGTGCCAGCAGCTTAAGAGGGTCAGATACGCAGTATTTT
TRBJ1-2	TRBV6-1	.	.	CATLLALDYGYTF	TGTGCCACTTTGCTGGCCCTCGATTATGGCTACACCTTC
TRBJ2-1	TRBV7-2	.	.	CASSPGTTSYNEQFF	TGTGCCAGCAGCCCGGGGACAACTTCCTACAATGAGCAGTTCTTC
TRBJ2-7	TRBV15	.	.	CATSRDQGTSYEQYF	TGTGCCACCAGCAGAGATCAGGGCACATCCTACGAGCAGTACTTC
TRBJ1-5	TRBV2	few	.	CASSRGGGQPQHF	TGTGCCAGCAGTCGAGGTGGAGGTCAGCCCCAGCATTTT
TRBJ2-3	TRBV7-9	.	TRBD2	CASSASGSTDTQYF	TGTGCCAGCAGCGCTAGCGGGAGCACAGATACGCAGTATTTT